One sample yielded the 28 T cell receptor beta chains listed below, sequenced in a study of response to subunit inactivated influenza vaccine. TCRdb re-called the RT-PCR reads through MiXCR, storing one row per CDR3 protein. The table includes under 200,000 distinct CDR3 sequences, approximately 12% detected once. The data also belong to a second study, concerning T cells expressing NK-cell markers. As that study records: UMIs were included in TCR beta cDNA generated by 5'RACE template switching.

This sample comprised CD8+ T cells sorted from PBMCs, obtained about 11 days after vaccination. The receptors were gathered from a man over 45 who received an inactivated influenza vaccine.

The chain's CDR3 is CASSPHGPAYGYTF. DNA for the CDR3: TGTGCCAGCAGCCCTCATGGACCGGCGTATGGCTACACCTTC. The chain links TRBV7-2 to TRBJ1-2; D is undetermined. The V gene lost 5 bases and the J gene lost 5 bases, with 15 bases spanning the gap. The CDR3 totals 14 residues. The germline CDR1 and CDR2 sequences are SGHTA and FQGNSA.

The chain carries TRBV7-6 and TRBJ2-1; D is unresolved. CDR3 length: 15 residues. CDR1 SGHVS and CDR2 FNYEAQ come from the germline V gene. Trimming left V 1 base short and J 2 bases short, with 9 bases between. CDR3 sequence reads: CASSLDSRTYNEQFF. The CDR3 DNA reads TGTGCCAGCAGCTTAGATTCTAGGACCTACAATGAGCAGTTCTTC.

The chain has TRBV24-1 and TRBJ2-5; 7 bases align to TRBD1. Looked up from germline, CDR1 is KGHDR and CDR2 is SFDVKD. V lost 2 bases and J lost 4; bases outside the gene matches: 9. This CDR3 has 16 amino acids. This CDR3 is CATSDWGIGGLETQYF. CDR3 DNA: TGTGCCACCAGTGATTGGGGGATAGGGGGCTTAGAGACCCAGTACTTC.

This chain uses TRBV9 with TRBJ2-5; no clear D. The V and J ends lost 4 bases and 1 base respectively, with 14 bases between them. The CDR3 totals 15 residues. Looked up from germline, CDR1 is SGDLS and CDR2 is YYNGEE. CDR3 loop: CASSPYKRSQETQYF. For the CDR3, the DNA is TGTGCCAGCAGCCCCTACAAACGCTCCCAAGAGACCCAGTACTTC.

In its sample, this clonotype was seen a few times. The gene calls are TRBV5-6 and TRBJ2-1, with 12 bases lining up with TRBD2. The CDR3 length is 17 residues. CDR1 SGHDT and CDR2 YYEEEE come from the germline V gene. Germline trimming cut 4 bases from V and 4 bases from J; bases unmatched to any gene: 9. In nucleotides, the CDR3 is TGTGCCAGCAGCCCCACCCCACTAGCGGGGGGTTACAATGAGCAGTTCTTC. Translating it yields CASSPTPLAGGYNEQFF.

The rearrangement links TRBV3-1 to TRBJ1-5; maybe TRBD1 (5 bases). The CDR3 has 14 amino acids. The V end was cut by 3 bases, the J end by 9 bases, with 15 bases between. Per the germline V gene, CDR1 is LGHDT and CDR2 is YNNKEL (reference sequence). CDR3 bases: TGTGCCAGCAGCCACGACAGTAGCATCACGCCCCAGCATTTT. This codes for CASSHDSSITPQHF. The variable domain in full, completed from reference TRBV3-1 and TRBJ1-5, reads DTAVSQTPKYLVTQMGNDKSIKCEQNLGHDTMYWYKQDSKKFLKIMFSYNNKELIINETVPNRFSPKSPDKAHLNLHINSLELGDSAVYFCASSHDSSITPQHFGDGTRLSIL.

This clonotype was picked up many times. The chain employs TRBV5-1 and TRBJ2-7; D is ambiguous. Trimming removed 1 base from V and 3 bases from J, with 11 bases in between. The germline gives CDR1 SGHRS, CDR2 YFSETQ. The CDR3 is made up of 14 amino acids. The CDR3 spells CASSLFGRSYEQYF. The DNA of the CDR3 is TGCGCCAGCAGCTTGTTTGGGCGTAGCTACGAGCAGTACTTC.

This clonotype was found many times. The chain uses TRBV7-9 and TRBJ2-2; D is possibly TRBD1 (6 bases). The ends were cut back, 4 bases at V and 3 bases at J, with 9 bases in the middle. CDR1 is SEHNR, CDR2 FQNEAQ, per germline (reference sequence). This CDR3 contains 14 residues. For the CDR3, the DNA is TGTGCCAGCAGCTCATACAGGGACACCGGGGAGCTGTTTTTT. Protein product: CASSSYRDTGELFF.

This clonotype showed up just a few times. CDR3 loop: CASSLTRDGWIYEQYF. CDR3 nucleotide sequence: TGTGCCAGCAGTCTCACCCGGGACGGATGGATCTACGAGCAGTACTTC. The chain uses TRBV27 and TRBJ2-7; either TRBD1 or TRBD2 may fit D (5 bases each). Trimming stripped 5 bases from V and 3 bases from J, with 20 bases between. CDR3 length: 16 amino acids. CDR1 is MNHEY, CDR2 SMNVEV, per germline (reference sequence).

This clonotype was seen only a few times. The genes are TRBV27 and TRBJ2-1, with TRBD2 as a possible D gene (5 bases). The CDR3 runs to 14 residues. Trimming removed 3 bases at V and 8 bases at J, with 14 bases between. In germline, CDR1 is MNHEY, CDR2 SMNVEV (reference sequence). CDR3 sequence reads: CASSFVGGSDEQFF. The CDR3 nucleotides read TGTGCCAGCAGTTTTGTCGGTGGGAGTGATGAGCAGTTCTTC.

This clonotype has more than one count but fewer than ten. The V and J genes are TRBV4-1 and TRBJ2-7; perhaps TRBD1 as D (5 bases). Germline assignment: CDR1 MGHRA and CDR2 YSYEKL. The length of the CDR3 is 14 residues. Deletions cut 1 base from V and 3 bases from J, with 10 bases between. This CDR3 is CASSQVQGYYEQYF. The DNA of the CDR3 is TGCGCCAGCAGCCAAGTTCAGGGCTACTACGAGCAGTACTTC.

This clonotype was counted between two and nine times. V and J are TRBV11-1 and TRBJ2-7; D remains ambiguous. The CDR3 is made up of 14 amino acids. Trimming took 5 bases from V and 0 from J, leaving 11 bases between them. CDR1 is SGHAT, CDR2 FQDESV, per germline (reference sequence). For the CDR3, the DNA is TGTGCCAGCAGCGCTGGACCGAGCTCCTACGAGCAGTACTTC. Protein: CASSAGPSSYEQYF.

The V gene is TRBV12-3 or TRBV12-4, the J gene TRBJ2-5, with unresolved D. The length of the CDR3 is 13 residues. The V end lost 7 bases, the J end lost 2 bases, and 11 bases lay between the germline ends. As DNA, the CDR3 is TGTGCCAGCAACTCCGGGCTTCAAGAGACCCAGTACTTC. It translates to CASNSGLQETQYF.

This clonotype has just a few counts. This chain connects TRBV20-1 to TRBJ2-5; D tentatively fits TRBD1 or TRBD2 (6 bases each). The germline V gene has CDR1 DFQATT and CDR2 SNEGSKA (reference sequence). The CDR3 sequence is 15 residues long. V lost 0 bases and J 5 bases, leaving 16 bases between the germline ends. The DNA for the CDR3 is TGCAGTGCTAGAGATGGGGGCAGGGCGGGGGAGACCCAGTACTTC. This translates into CSARDGGRAGETQYF.

On this clonotype: Since a much larger clone is just one base distant, this may be a read error. The chain links TRBV4-1 to TRBJ2-5; perhaps TRBD2 as D (6 bases). The CDR3 sequence is 14 residues long. Germline V gene sequence: CDR1 MGHRA, CDR2 YSYEKL. Here the CDR3 reads CATSQADYQETQYF. In DNA, the CDR3 is TGCGCCACCAGCCAAGCGGACTATCAAGAGACCCAGTACTTC.

The chain employs TRBV29-1 and TRBJ2-1; the D gene is possibly TRBD1 (6 bases). V was cut by 1 base and J by 0 bases, with 10 bases left in between. CDR3 length equals 15 residues. Germline V gene sequence: CDR1 SQVTM, CDR2 ANQGSEA. CDR3 DNA: TGCAGCGTTGAAGCTACAGGGAGCTCCTACAATGAGCAGTTCTTC. Residues: CSVEATGSSYNEQFF.

This clonotype was observed a few times. The rearrangement uses TRBV6-1 and TRBJ2-1, with unresolved D. Germline lookup yields CDR1 MNHNS and CDR2 SASEGT. Trimming took 8 bases from V and 6 from J, leaving 17 bases between them. The CDR3 loop spans 14 amino acids. The CDR3 bases are TGTGCCAGCCCACGAGGTGGGCTGGTCAATGAGCAGTTCTTC. The encoded protein is CASPRGGLVNEQFF.

This clonotype was found many times. The chain is built from TRBV6-2 or TRBV6-3 and TRBJ2-3; TRBD2 agrees at 10 bases. The V segment lost 6 bases and the J segment 5 bases; nucleotides outside the gene matches: 8. Germline lookup yields CDR1 MNHEY and CDR2 SVGEGT. This CDR3 contains 15 residues. This CDR3 reads CASRRSGRALDTQYF. CDR3 coding DNA: TGTGCCAGCAGACGGAGCGGGAGGGCTTTAGATACGCAGTATTTT.

The genes are TRBV6-1 and TRBJ1-2, with D possibly matching TRBD1 (5 bases). This CDR3 region has 15 residues. Trimming pared 5 bases from V and 2 bases from J, leaving 15 bases between. Germline V CDR1 and CDR2: MNHNS, SASEGT. CDR3 in DNA: TGTGCCAGCAGTCCCGGGGCTCTTCCAAACTATGGCTACACCTTC. Translation gives CASSPGALPNYGYTF.

The table lists this clonotype with a few counts. The rearrangement joins TRBV5-1 to TRBJ2-3; 7 nucleotides align to TRBD2. CDR1 and CDR2 from the germline V gene are SGHRS and YFSETQ. The CDR3 runs to 16 residues. The V segment lost 0 bases and the J segment 2 bases; nucleotides outside the gene matches: 6. CDR3 sequence reads: CASSLAGGYDTDTQYF. In DNA form, the CDR3 reads TGCGCCAGCAGCTTGGCGGGAGGCTATGACACAGATACGCAGTATTTT.

This clonotype was counted between two and nine times. This sequence joins TRBV18 and TRBJ2-1; D assignment may be TRBD1 or TRBD2 (6 bases each). Trimming removed 2 bases from V and 8 bases from J, with 16 bases in between. This CDR3 contains 15 residues. Germline lookup yields CDR1 KGHSH and CDR2 LQKENI. CDR3 DNA sequence: TGTGCCAGCTCACCAGCCCTGCGGGACAACGATGAGCAGTTCTTC. Translation gives CASSPALRDNDEQFF. The entire variable domain, with the rest obtained from reference TRBV18 and TRBJ2-1, is as follows: NAGVMQNPRHLVRRRGQEARLRCSPMKGHSHVYWYRQLPEEGLKFMVYLQKENIIDESGMPKERFSAEFPKEGPSILRIQQVVRGDSAAYFCASSPALRDNDEQFFGPGTRLTVL.

The gene calls are TRBV11-2 and TRBJ1-1, with unresolved D. From germline, CDR1 is SGHAT and CDR2 FQNNGV. The V end lost 0 bases, the J end lost 11 bases, and 13 bases lay between the germline ends. The CDR3 contains 13 residues. In DNA form, the CDR3 reads TGTGCCAGCAGCTTAGAGGCGCCCGACCCGGCTTTCTTT. Its translation is CASSLEAPDPAFF.

This clonotype was counted only a few times. The chain recombines TRBV6-2 or TRBV6-3 with TRBJ2-7; 9 positions match TRBD1. This CDR3 is built from 20 residues. CDR1 is MNHEY and CDR2 is SVGEGT in the germline V gene. V dropped 7 bases and J dropped 0; count of bases not matched to a gene: 22. The CDR3 DNA sequence: TGTGCCAGCACCCTTCCCCCGGGACAGGGAAACCAGACCAGCTCCTACGAGCAGTACTTC. This translates into CASTLPPGQGNQTSSYEQYF.

CDR3 protein: CAISDGGFGNQPQHF. The DNA for the CDR3 is TGTGCCATCAGTGATGGAGGGTTTGGCAATCAGCCCCAGCATTTT. The chain has TRBV10-3 and TRBJ1-5; D remains unclear. CDR1 is ENHRY, CDR2 SYGVKD, per germline. V dropped 3 bases and J dropped 2 bases, with 11 bases sitting between them. The CDR3 loop spans 15 amino acids.

This clonotype was counted only a few times. The rearrangement links TRBV20-1 to TRBJ2-4; D call uncertain. Trimming cost V 3 bases and J 0 bases, with 12 bases left between them. The CDR3 runs to 15 residues. In germline, CDR1 is DFQATT, CDR2 SNEGSKA (reference sequence). CDR3 protein: CSASSFTEAKNIQYF. The CDR3 DNA is TGCAGTGCTAGTTCTTTCACGGAAGCCAAAAACATTCAGTACTTC.

The chain recombines TRBV15 with TRBJ2-3; TRBD2 agrees at 11 bases. V shed 0 bases and J 3 bases; nucleotides not matched to a gene: 8. There are 18 residues in the CDR3. Germline assignment: CDR1 LNHNV and CDR2 YYDKDF (reference sequence). The CDR3 nucleotides are TGTGCCACCAGCAGAGAAGGGGAAACTAGCGGGAGTACAGATACGCAGTATTTT. Translation: CATSREGETSGSTDTQYF.

This clonotype has just a few counts. The chain employs TRBV7-9 and TRBJ1-2; maybe TRBD1 (6 bases). V lost 5 bases, J lost 2 bases, and 15 bases lay in between. CDR3 length: 15 amino acids. Germline V gives CDR1 SEHNR, CDR2 FQNEAQ (reference sequence). In nucleotides, the CDR3 is TGTGCCAGCAGCCTAGGAGACGGGACAAACTATGGCTACACCTTC. As protein: CASSLGDGTNYGYTF.

This clonotype showed up just a few times. V usage is TRBV11-1 and J usage is TRBJ2-5; perhaps TRBD2 as D (5 bases). The CDR3 has 16 residues. V was trimmed by 1 base and J by 4 bases, leaving 16 bases between them. Per the germline V gene, CDR1 is SGHAT and CDR2 is FQDESV (reference sequence). The CDR3 DNA follows: TGTGCCAGCAGCTTAGGTGGTCCAGTGAGGGCAGAGACCCAGTACTTC. It is translated as CASSLGGPVRAETQYF.